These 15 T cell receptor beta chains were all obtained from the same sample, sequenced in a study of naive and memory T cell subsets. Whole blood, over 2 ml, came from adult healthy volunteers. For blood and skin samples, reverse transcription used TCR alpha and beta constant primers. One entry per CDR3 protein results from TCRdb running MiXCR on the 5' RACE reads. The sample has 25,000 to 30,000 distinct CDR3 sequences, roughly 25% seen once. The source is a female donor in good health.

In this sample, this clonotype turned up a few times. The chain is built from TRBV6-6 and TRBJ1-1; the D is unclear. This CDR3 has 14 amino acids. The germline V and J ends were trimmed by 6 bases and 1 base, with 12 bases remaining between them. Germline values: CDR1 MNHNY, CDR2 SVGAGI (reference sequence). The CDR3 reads CASRYREPNTEAFF. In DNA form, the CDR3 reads TGTGCCAGCAGGTACCGGGAGCCGAACACTGAAGCTTTCTTT.

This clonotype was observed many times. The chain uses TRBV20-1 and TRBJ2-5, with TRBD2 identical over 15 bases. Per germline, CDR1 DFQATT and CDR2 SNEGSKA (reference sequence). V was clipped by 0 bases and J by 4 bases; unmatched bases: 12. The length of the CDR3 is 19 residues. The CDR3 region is CSARDPGLAGGQVSETQYF. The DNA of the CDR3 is TGCAGTGCTAGAGATCCTGGACTAGCGGGGGGGCAGGTCTCAGAGACCCAGTACTTC.

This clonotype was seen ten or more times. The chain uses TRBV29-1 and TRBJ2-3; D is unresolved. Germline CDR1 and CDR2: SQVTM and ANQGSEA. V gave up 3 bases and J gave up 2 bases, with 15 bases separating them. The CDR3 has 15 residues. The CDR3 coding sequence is TGCAGCGTTGACTTCGCCCTGAACCCCACAGATACGCAGTATTTT. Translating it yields CSVDFALNPTDTQYF.

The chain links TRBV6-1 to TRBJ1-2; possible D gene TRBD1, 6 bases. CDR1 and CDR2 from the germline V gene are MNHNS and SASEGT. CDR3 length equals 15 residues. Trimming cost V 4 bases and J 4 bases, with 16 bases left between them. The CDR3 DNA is TGTGCCAGCAGTGCCCTAACGACAGGTTCCTATGGCTACACCTTC. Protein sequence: CASSALTTGSYGYTF.

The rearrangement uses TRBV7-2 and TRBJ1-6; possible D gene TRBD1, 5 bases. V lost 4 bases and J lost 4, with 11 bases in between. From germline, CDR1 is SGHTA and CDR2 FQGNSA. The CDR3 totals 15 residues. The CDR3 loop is CASSSGTAYNSPLHF. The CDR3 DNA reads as TGTGCCAGCAGCTCCGGGACCGCTTATAATTCACCCCTCCACTTT.

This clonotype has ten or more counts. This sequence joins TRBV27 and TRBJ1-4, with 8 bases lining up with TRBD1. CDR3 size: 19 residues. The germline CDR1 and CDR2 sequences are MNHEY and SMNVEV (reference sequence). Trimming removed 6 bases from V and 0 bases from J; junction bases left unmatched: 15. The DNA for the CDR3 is TGTGCCAGCAGCCCCAGTACGGACAGGGCATATGCAACTAATGAAAAACTGTTTTTT. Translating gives CASSPSTDRAYATNEKLFF.

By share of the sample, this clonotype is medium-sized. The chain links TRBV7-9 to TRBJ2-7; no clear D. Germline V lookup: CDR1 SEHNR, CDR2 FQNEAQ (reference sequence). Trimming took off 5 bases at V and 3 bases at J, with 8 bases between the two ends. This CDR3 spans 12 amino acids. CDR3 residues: CASSIRNYEQYF. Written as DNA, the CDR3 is TGTGCCAGCAGCATCAGAAACTACGAGCAGTACTTC.

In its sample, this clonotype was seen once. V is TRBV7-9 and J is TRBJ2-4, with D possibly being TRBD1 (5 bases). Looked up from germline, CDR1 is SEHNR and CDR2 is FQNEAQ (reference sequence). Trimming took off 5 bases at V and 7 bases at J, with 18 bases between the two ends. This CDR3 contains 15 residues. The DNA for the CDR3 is TGTGCCAGCAGCCAAGGCGCAGGGTCTTCTAACATTCAGTACTTC. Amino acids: CASSQGAGSSNIQYF. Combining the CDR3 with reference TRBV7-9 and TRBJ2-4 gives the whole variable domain DTGVSQNPRHKITKRGQNVTFRCDPISEHNRLYWYRQTLGQGPEFLTYFQNEAQLEKSRLLSDRFSAERPKGSFSTLEIQRTEQGDSAMYLCASSQGAGSSNIQYFGAGTRLSVL.

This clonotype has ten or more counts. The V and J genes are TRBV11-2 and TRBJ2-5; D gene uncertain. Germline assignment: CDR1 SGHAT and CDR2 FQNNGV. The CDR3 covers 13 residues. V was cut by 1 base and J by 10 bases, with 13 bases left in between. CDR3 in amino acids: CASSLVLDGFQYF. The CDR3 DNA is TGTGCCAGCAGCTTAGTTTTGGACGGATTCCAGTACTTC.

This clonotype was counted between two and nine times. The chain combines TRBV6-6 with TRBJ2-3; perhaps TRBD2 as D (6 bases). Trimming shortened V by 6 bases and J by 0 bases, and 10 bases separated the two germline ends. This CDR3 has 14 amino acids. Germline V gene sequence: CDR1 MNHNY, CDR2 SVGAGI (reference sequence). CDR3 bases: TGTGCCAGCAGACGGGGGAGCAGCACAGATACGCAGTATTTT. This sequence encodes CASRRGSSTDTQYF.

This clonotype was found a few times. This CDR3 is CASSGGGYTF. CDR3 sequence (DNA): TGTGCCAGCAGCGGAGGGGGCTACACCTTC. This sequence joins TRBV7-2 and TRBJ1-2; no firm D call. CDR1 SGHTA and CDR2 FQGNSA come from the germline V gene. The V gene lost 5 bases and the J gene lost 8 bases, with 6 bases spanning the gap. The CDR3 is made up of 10 amino acids.

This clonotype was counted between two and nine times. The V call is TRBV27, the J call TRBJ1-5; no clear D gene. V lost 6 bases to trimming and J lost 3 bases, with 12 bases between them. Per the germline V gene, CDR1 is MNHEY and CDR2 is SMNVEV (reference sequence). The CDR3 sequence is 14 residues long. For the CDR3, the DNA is TGTGCCAGCAGGGCCGCACAACACAATCAGCCCCAGCATTTT. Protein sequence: CASRAAQHNQPQHF.

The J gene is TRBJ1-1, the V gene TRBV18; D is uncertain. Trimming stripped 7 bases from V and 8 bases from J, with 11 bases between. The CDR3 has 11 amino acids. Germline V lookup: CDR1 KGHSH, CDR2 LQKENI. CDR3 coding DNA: TGTGCCAGCTGGCAAGAAGGGGAAGCTTTCTTT. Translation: CASWQEGEAFF.

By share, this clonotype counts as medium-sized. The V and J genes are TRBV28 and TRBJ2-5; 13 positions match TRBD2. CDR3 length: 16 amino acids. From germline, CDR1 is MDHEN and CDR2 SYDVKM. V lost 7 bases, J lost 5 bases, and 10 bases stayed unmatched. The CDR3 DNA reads TGTGCCAGCATCCCGAGACTAGCGGGAGGAGGTGAGACCCAGTACTTC. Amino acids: CASIPRLAGGGETQYF.

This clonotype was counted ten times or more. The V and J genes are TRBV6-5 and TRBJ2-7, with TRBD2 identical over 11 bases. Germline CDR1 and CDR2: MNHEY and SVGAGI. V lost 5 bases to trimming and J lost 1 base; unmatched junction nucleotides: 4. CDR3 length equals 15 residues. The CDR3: CASSPTSGSSYEQYF. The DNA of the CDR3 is TGTGCCAGCAGTCCTACTAGCGGGAGTTCCTACGAGCAGTACTTC.